The 5 T cell receptor beta chains reported below all come from one sample, sequenced in a study of PD-L1 blockade in urothelial cancer. Produced via immunoSEQ multiplex PCR; TCRdb's table is partial and in-frame only. This table has 100,000 or so clones, around 90% appearing once. The starting material was PBMCs, obtained around atezolizumab (anti-PD-L1) treatment. The receptor source for this set is a woman of 80 years or more with urothelial cancer.

The chain employs TRBV27 and TRBJ1-5, with 7 bases identical to TRBD1. V trimming: 5 bases; J trimming: 6 bases; junction bases outside the gene matches: 16. Germline V CDR1 and CDR2: MNHEY, SMNVEV (reference sequence). The CDR3 runs to 17 residues. CDR3 coding DNA: TGTGCCAGCAGTCTCCGGACAGGAAGGGATGTGGCTCAGCCCCAGCATTTT. Translation gives CASSLRTGRDVAQPQHF.

The V gene is TRBV7-3, the J gene TRBJ1-1; D not resolved. The CDR3 runs 14 residues. The V gene's germline CDR1 is SGHTA and CDR2 FQGTGA. V was pared by 5 bases and J by 1 base, with 11 bases between. The chain's CDR3 is CASSINSKNTEAFF. CDR3 DNA sequence: TGTGCCAGCAGCATAAACAGTAAGAACACTGAAGCTTTCTTT.

V gene TRBV28 combines with J gene TRBJ1-2; maybe TRBD1 (6 bases). CDR3 size: 16 residues. Germline V gives CDR1 MDHEN, CDR2 SYDVKM. The V gene lost 1 base and the J gene lost 5 bases, with 17 bases spanning the gap. The CDR3 DNA follows: TGTGCCAGCAGTTTATCCCCGCCAGGGGCCTTTTATGGCTACACCTTC. Translation: CASSLSPPGAFYGYTF.

The J gene is TRBJ2-7, the V gene TRBV5-6; TRBD1 matches 11 bases. The germline V gene encodes CDR1 SGHDT and CDR2 YYEEEE. V dropped 2 bases and J dropped 3; count of bases not matched to a gene: 4. The CDR3 length is 15 residues. The CDR3 coding sequence is TGTGCCAGCAGCTTCTCCGGGACAGGGGGCTACGAGCAGTACTTC. This sequence encodes CASSFSGTGGYEQYF. The full variable domain, completed using reference TRBV5-6 and TRBJ2-7, is DAGVTQSPTHLIKTRGQQVTLRCSPKSGHDTVSWYQQALGQGPQFIFQYYEEEERQRGNFPDRFSGHQFPNYSSELNVNALLLGDSALYLCASSFSGTGGYEQYFGPGTRLTVT.

The chain recombines TRBV27 with TRBJ2-2, with no clear D. V gave up 3 bases and J gave up 4 bases, with 15 bases separating them. This CDR3 is built from 16 residues. CDR1 and CDR2 (germline): MNHEY, SMNVEV (reference sequence). As DNA, the CDR3 is TGTGCCAGCAGTTTCCTCCTTCCTCGTCCCACCGGGGAGCTGTTTTTT. This sequence encodes CASSFLLPRPTGELFF.